The clone carrying this T cell receptor (beta chain) was seen a single time. Its matching antigen is unknown. The V end lost 5 bases, the J end lost 7 bases, and 11 bases lay between the germline ends. This CDR3 is built from 13 residues. Germline V gene lookup returns CDR1 MNHEY and CDR2 SMNVEV (reference sequence). The data are from a study of T cell responses to AZD1222 COVID-19 vaccine. Study background: Pooling was applied to second doses at about 4 or about 12 weeks. Findings and limits, study-wide: Nearly half of spike-specific TCRs reportedly target unmutated variant regions. White British ancestry dominated among donors, who included more females, and clonal diversity was possibly underestimated.

Produced via immunoSEQ multiplex PCR; TCRdb's table is partial and in-frame only. The table lists tens of thousands of clones, over 75% of them singletons. The J gene is TRBJ2-2, the V gene TRBV27; D call uncertain. This sample comprised peripheral blood, obtained on day 0 of AZD1222 vaccination. The source of this sequence is an adult in good health. DNA for the CDR3: TGTGCCAGCAGTAGGACCGTGGTCGGGGAGCTGTTTTTT. It yields the protein CASSRTVVGELFF.